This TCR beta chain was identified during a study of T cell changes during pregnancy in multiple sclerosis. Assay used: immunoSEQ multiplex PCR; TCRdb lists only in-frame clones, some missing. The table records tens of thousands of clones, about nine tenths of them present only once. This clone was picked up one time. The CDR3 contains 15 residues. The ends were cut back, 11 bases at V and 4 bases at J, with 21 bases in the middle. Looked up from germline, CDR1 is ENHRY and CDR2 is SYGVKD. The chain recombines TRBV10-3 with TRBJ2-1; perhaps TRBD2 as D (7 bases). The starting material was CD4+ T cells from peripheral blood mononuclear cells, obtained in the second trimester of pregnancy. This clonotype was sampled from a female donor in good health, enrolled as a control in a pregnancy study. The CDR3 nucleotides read TGTGCCTCAATCGGGGGGCGGGGACTGTACAATGAGCAGTTCTTC. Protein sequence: CASIGGRGLYNEQFF.